These 32 T cell receptor beta chains were all obtained from the same sample, sequenced in a study of cytomegalovirus exposure and HLA in healthy donors. It was with 60 Vbeta and 13 Jbeta primers that the PCR ran. Method: immunoSEQ multiplex PCR; TCRdb's copy keeps in-frame clones and lacks some. The table records about 240,000 clones, around 80% of them present only once. Input material: PBMCs. The receptors derive from a boy between 5 and 17 years old in good health and CMV-seronegative.

This clone was recorded once. The chain is built from TRBV5-1 and TRBJ1-3; D is uncertain. V lost 0 bases and J 0 bases, leaving 10 bases between the germline ends. CDR3 length equals 16 residues. The germline V gene has CDR1 SGHRS and CDR2 YFSETQ. The CDR3 nucleotides read TGCGCCAGCAGCTTGGGCGGGATGAGCTCTGGAAACACCATATATTTT. This encodes CASSLGGMSSGNTIYF. The full variable domain, with the rest looked up from reference TRBV5-1 and TRBJ1-3, is KAGVTQTPRYLIKTRGQQVTLSCSPISGHRSVSWYQQTPGQGLQFLFEYFSETQRNKGNFPGRFSGRQFSNSRSEMNVSTLELGDSALYLCASSLGGMSSGNTIYFGEGSWLTVV.

The rearrangement joins TRBV4-2 to TRBJ2-7; possible D gene TRBD1, 8 bases. The CDR3 covers 16 residues. The germline V and J ends were trimmed by 0 bases and 6 bases, with 18 bases remaining between them. CDR1 and CDR2 (germline): LGHNA, YNFKEQ. The CDR3: CASSQDHTGGGGEQYF. DNA for the CDR3: TGTGCCAGCAGCCAAGATCATACAGGGGGGGGCGGCGAGCAGTACTTC.

J is TRBJ1-1 and V is TRBV5-6; D is unresolved. V was clipped by 0 bases and J by 1 base, with 4 bases between them. CDR3 length: 13 amino acids. Germline assignment: CDR1 SGHDT and CDR2 YYEEEE. For the CDR3, the DNA is TGTGCCAGCAGCTTGGCCCGGAACACTGAAGCTTTCTTT. As protein: CASSLARNTEAFF.

The rearrangement links TRBV5-1 to TRBJ1-4, with unresolved D. There are 14 residues in the CDR3. The V end lost 1 base, the J end lost 8 bases, and 12 bases lay between the germline ends. Germline V CDR1 and CDR2: SGHRS, YFSETQ. The chain's CDR3 is CASSLTPSLEKLFF. CDR3 nucleotide sequence: TGCGCCAGCAGCTTGACACCCTCATTAGAAAAACTGTTTTTT.

The gene calls are TRBV5-8 and TRBJ1-2, with TRBD1 matching over 11 bases. CDR3 length: 15 residues. The germline V gene has CDR1 SGHTS and CDR2 YDEGEE. V gave up 5 bases and J gave up 8 bases; unmatched junction bases: 11. DNA of the CDR3: TGTGCCAGCAGTCGGACAGGACAGGGGGCGGCCGGCTACACCTTC. Translating it yields CASSRTGQGAAGYTF.

This chain connects TRBV4-1 to TRBJ1-5, with a possible D match to TRBD1 (6 bases). V was cut by 4 bases and J by 0 bases, with 22 bases left in between. Germline values: CDR1 MGHRA, CDR2 YSYEKL. This CDR3 region has 19 residues. CDR3 residues: CASSPRTAQIEYSNQPQHF. The CDR3 DNA follows: TGCGCCAGCAGCCCCCGGACAGCCCAGATTGAATATAGCAATCAGCCCCAGCATTTT.

The genes are TRBV5-5 and TRBJ1-2, with unresolved D. Germline-derived CDR1 and CDR2 are SGHKS and YYEKEE (reference sequence). The CDR3 contains 15 residues. The V and J ends lost 3 bases and 2 bases respectively, with 14 bases between them. CDR3 region: CASSSGLSLNYGYTF. The CDR3 DNA follows: TGTGCCAGCAGCTCTGGACTGTCTCTCAACTATGGCTACACCTTC.

V usage is TRBV5-1 and J usage is TRBJ2-2; 7 bases agree with TRBD2. V lost 0 bases to trimming and J lost 3 bases; unmatched junction nucleotides: 5. CDR3 length equals 16 residues. Germline V gene data show CDR1 as SGHRS and CDR2 as YFSETQ. In DNA form, the CDR3 reads TGCGCCAGCAGCTTGGGTCTAGCGGACGACACCGGGGAGCTGTTTTTT. Its translation: CASSLGLADDTGELFF. The full variable domain, completed using reference TRBV5-1 and TRBJ2-2, is KAGVTQTPRYLIKTRGQQVTLSCSPISGHRSVSWYQQTPGQGLQFLFEYFSETQRNKGNFPGRFSGRQFSNSRSEMNVSTLELGDSALYLCASSLGLADDTGELFFGEGSRLTVL.

This chain uses TRBV21-1 with TRBJ1-1; TRBD1 is the table's D call and was not checked against the DNA. TRBV21-1 is deemed a pseudogene. The CDR3 sequence is 15 residues long. DNA of the CDR3: TGTGCCAGCAGCATCGAGGACAGGGCCGTCCTTGAAGCTTTCTTT. This translates into CASSIEDRAVLEAFF.

The rearrangement uses TRBV29-1 and TRBJ2-3; TRBD2 aligns across 8 bases. CDR1 is SQVTM and CDR2 is ANQGSEA in the germline V gene. The CDR3 runs to 14 residues. V was clipped by 5 bases and J by 2 bases; unmatched bases: 6. CDR3 residues: CSVILAETTDTQYF. The CDR3 coding sequence is TGCAGCGTTATACTAGCGGAAACCACAGATACGCAGTATTTT.

The V gene is TRBV7-2, the J gene TRBJ2-7; 15 positions match TRBD2. V trimming: 2 bases; J trimming: 6 bases; junction bases outside the gene matches: 5. The V gene's germline CDR1 is SGHTA and CDR2 FQGNSA. This CDR3 is 16 amino acids long. The CDR3 loop reads CASSLRGLAGGGEQYF. The CDR3 DNA sequence: TGTGCCAGCAGCTTAAGGGGACTAGCGGGGGGTGGCGAGCAGTACTTC.

The chain combines TRBV6-5 with TRBJ2-4, with D possibly being TRBD1 (5 bases). Germline V gene sequence: CDR1 MNHEY, CDR2 SVGAGI. V lost 4 bases to trimming and J lost 0 bases, with 10 bases between them. This CDR3 spans 15 amino acids. The CDR3 protein is CASSWSGLAKNIQYF. CDR3 nucleotide sequence: TGTGCCAGCAGTTGGTCAGGGCTAGCCAAAAACATTCAGTACTTC.

The chain joins TRBV10-1 to TRBJ1-1; D remains ambiguous. V lost 4 bases to trimming and J lost 0 bases, with 6 bases between them. Germline assignment: CDR1 WNHNN and CDR2 SYGVQD (reference sequence). This CDR3 comprises 13 residues. CDR3: CASSAQLNTEAFF. The CDR3 DNA reads as TGCGCCAGCAGTGCTCAGTTGAACACTGAAGCTTTCTTT.

V gene TRBV11-3 combines with J gene TRBJ2-7; the D call may be TRBD1 or TRBD2 (6 bases each). Trimming left V 4 bases short and J 0 bases short, with 13 bases between. CDR3 length: 15 residues. Looked up from germline, CDR1 is SGHNT and CDR2 is YENEEA. The CDR3 DNA reads TGTGCCAGCAGCTCAGAGGGGGGAGCCTCCTACGAGCAGTACTTC. Amino acid sequence: CASSSEGGASYEQYF.

The CDR3: CASSLFTSGGVTDTQYF. CDR3 nucleotide sequence: TGTGCCAGCTCACTTTTCACTAGCGGTGGGGTCACAGATACGCAGTATTTT. The rearrangement joins TRBV18 to TRBJ2-3; 8 bases match TRBD2. Per germline, CDR1 KGHSH and CDR2 LQKENI. V gave up 4 bases and J gave up 2 bases; unmatched junction bases: 11. CDR3 length: 17 amino acids.

The V gene is TRBV6-6, the J gene TRBJ2-7, with no clear D. Trimming stripped 6 bases from V and 1 base from J, with 16 bases between. Germline CDR1 and CDR2: MNHNY and SVGAGI (reference sequence). The CDR3 has 15 residues. DNA of the CDR3: TGTGCCAGCAGCTCCCTGGTGGTTGCGTCCTACGAGCAGTACTTC. Protein product: CASSSLVVASYEQYF.

This clone was seen just once. The chain is built from TRBV11-3 and TRBJ2-7; the D gene is possibly TRBD2 (5 bases). In germline, CDR1 is SGHNT, CDR2 YENEEA. V was cut by 2 bases and J by 2 bases, with 10 bases left in between. The CDR3 is 14 amino acids. The CDR3 sequence is CASSLKRPTYEQYF. DNA of the CDR3: TGTGCCAGCAGCTTAAAGCGGCCGACCTACGAGCAGTACTTC.

The V and J genes are TRBV6-6 and TRBJ1-2; tentatively, D is TRBD1 (6 bases). CDR1 and CDR2 from the germline V gene are MNHNY and SVGAGI (reference sequence). This CDR3 has 14 amino acids. V was pared by 5 bases and J by 2 bases, with 12 bases between. The CDR3 is CASSKWTDNYGYTF. DNA for the CDR3: TGTGCCAGCAGTAAATGGACAGACAACTATGGCTACACCTTC.

This chain uses TRBV7-9 with TRBJ2-1; TRBD2 agrees at 9 bases. Trimming took 5 bases from V and 2 from J; bases not matched to a gene: 7. The CDR3 has 16 residues. The germline CDR1 and CDR2 sequences are SEHNR and FQNEAQ (reference sequence). CDR3 region: CASSVRLAATYNEQFF. CDR3 in DNA: TGTGCCAGCAGCGTCCGACTAGCGGCCACCTACAATGAGCAGTTCTTC.

The chain links TRBV27 to TRBJ2-2; no clear D. The CDR3 has 14 residues. Germline assignment: CDR1 MNHEY and CDR2 SMNVEV (reference sequence). Trimming pared 1 base from V and 1 base from J, leaving 4 bases between. The CDR3 loop reads CASSLWRNTGELFF. CDR3 nucleotides: TGTGCCAGCAGTTTATGGAGGAACACCGGGGAGCTGTTTTTT.

The J gene is TRBJ1-2, the V gene TRBV29-1; possibly TRBD1 for D (5 bases). Trimming took 3 bases from V and 4 from J, leaving 9 bases between them. The germline V gene encodes CDR1 SQVTM and CDR2 ANQGSEA. The CDR3 spans 12 residues. The CDR3 DNA sequence: TGCAGCGTTGATGGGGGGAGCTATGGCTACACCTTC. This translates into CSVDGGSYGYTF.

This chain connects TRBV2 to TRBJ1-6; D gene unclear. This CDR3 comprises 14 residues. The germline CDR1 and CDR2 sequences are SNHLY and FYNNEI. Deletions cut 1 base from V and 7 bases from J, with 8 bases between. The CDR3 DNA follows: TGTGCCAGCAGTGAAGGGATCGGGAATTCACCCCTCCACTTT. Protein product: CASSEGIGNSPLHF. The full variable domain, in which reference TRBV2 and TRBJ1-6 provide the parts outside the CDR3, is EPEVTQTPSHQVTQMGQEVILRCVPISNHLYFYWYRQILGQKVEFLVSFYNNEISEKSEIFDDQFSVERPDGSNFTLKIRSTKLEDSAMYFCASSEGIGNSPLHFGNGTRLTVT.

The V call is TRBV5-6, the J call TRBJ1-1, with D perhaps matching TRBD1 (6 bases). Germline assignment: CDR1 SGHDT and CDR2 YYEEEE. V lost 2 bases, J lost 1 base, and 18 bases lay in between. This CDR3 spans 17 amino acids. The CDR3 nucleotides read TGTGCCAGCAGCTTTTTGGACAAGGGGGAAGGGAACACTGAAGCTTTCTTT. Its protein is CASSFLDKGEGNTEAFF.

The genes are TRBV18 and TRBJ1-6, with a tentative D call TRBD1 (6 bases). The CDR3 spans 13 residues. Between the trimmed V and J ends, which lost 3 bases and 8 bases, there was a span of 8 bases. CDR1 is KGHSH, CDR2 LQKENI, per germline. The CDR3 is CASSPDSYSPLHF. In DNA, the CDR3 is TGTGCCAGCTCACCGGACAGCTATTCACCCCTCCACTTT.

The CDR3 loop reads CASSDSRERVPTGELFF. Written as DNA, the CDR3 is TGTGCCAGCAGTGACTCGAGAGAGCGGGTCCCCACCGGGGAGCTGTTTTTT. V and J are TRBV6-4 and TRBJ2-2; D is perhaps TRBD2 (6 bases). The V end was cut by 0 bases, the J end by 4 bases, with 15 bases between. The CDR3 loop spans 17 amino acids. CDR1 is MRHNA and CDR2 is SNTAGT in the germline V gene.

J is TRBJ2-7 and V is TRBV30, with 9 nucleotides matching TRBD2. The CDR3 spans 16 residues. J gave up 0 bases and V 0 bases, and 6 bases lay outside the gene matches. CDR1 and CDR2 from the germline V gene are GTSNPN and SVGIG (reference sequence). The CDR3 DNA reads as TGTGCCTGGAGTGTATTGGCTAGCGGGAACTCCTACGAGCAGTACTTC. Amino acids: CAWSVLASGNSYEQYF.

This clone was seen a handful of times. The chain has TRBV10-1 and TRBJ1-1; no clear D. The V end was cut by 4 bases, the J end by 3 bases, with 9 bases between. The CDR3 is 13 residues long. Looked up from germline, CDR1 is WNHNN and CDR2 is SYGVQD (reference sequence). The CDR3 reads CASSVLRDTEAFF. As DNA, the CDR3 is TGCGCCAGCAGTGTGCTCCGGGACACTGAAGCTTTCTTT.

The chain recombines TRBV5-1 with TRBJ2-7, with TRBD2 as a possible D gene (6 bases). Germline V lookup: CDR1 SGHRS, CDR2 YFSETQ. This CDR3 comprises 13 residues. The ends were cut back, 6 bases at V and 0 bases at J, with 10 bases in the middle. The CDR3 region is CASTGGDSYEQYF. The DNA for the CDR3 is TGCGCCAGCACGGGCGGGGACTCCTACGAGCAGTACTTC.

V gene TRBV9 combines with J gene TRBJ2-3, with 9 bases aligning to TRBD2. In germline, CDR1 is SGDLS, CDR2 YYNGEE. The CDR3 sequence is 17 residues long. The ends lost 3 bases at V and 3 bases at J; junction bases unmatched: 11. DNA of the CDR3: TGTGCCAGCAGCGGATACCCGCGGGAGGGCCGAACAGATACGCAGTATTTT. This gives the protein CASSGYPREGRTDTQYF.

The chain is built from TRBV30 and TRBJ2-5; 13 nucleotides agree with TRBD2. The trim removed 4 bases at V and 5 bases at J, leaving 7 bases unmatched. Per the germline V gene, CDR1 is GTSNPN and CDR2 is SVGIG (reference sequence). CDR3 size: 15 residues. The CDR3 nucleotides are TGTGCCTGGAACCAACTAGCGGGGGGGCAGGAGACCCAGTACTTC. Encoded protein: CAWNQLAGGQETQYF.

This chain links TRBV2 with TRBJ1-2; the match to TRBD1 covers 8 bases. This CDR3 is 12 amino acids long. The germline gives CDR1 SNHLY, CDR2 FYNNEI. The V gene end was trimmed by 5 bases and the J gene end by 6 bases; junction bases not matched to a gene: 2. In DNA form, the CDR3 reads TGTGCCAGCAGTCAGGACAGGGATGGCTACACCTTC. As protein: CASSQDRDGYTF.

For this clone: The junction departs from germline at one end; a sequencing error may be responsible. The CDR3 nucleotides are TGTGCCAGCAGCGACAGGGCCGGGGGCAACCAGCCCCAGCATTTT. Amino acids: CASSDRAGGNQPQHF. This chain links TRBV6-1 with TRBJ1-5; 7 bases agree with TRBD1. Germline CDR1 MNHNS, CDR2 SASEGT. The CDR3 runs 15 residues.